These 28 T cell receptor beta chains came from one sample sequenced in a study of Ad26.COV2.S vaccination and SARS-CoV-2 variants. Clones were sequenced by immunoSEQ multiplex PCR, and TCRdb holds only the in-frame ones, with some missing. Among hundreds of thousands of clones listed, roughly 89% were seen once. Sample treatment: approximately 18 received Ad26.COV2.S at low or high dose, single or two shots; five or six received placebo; per-sample allocation not given. Sampling was performed 63 days after the first vaccine or placebo injection. This specimen consisted of peripheral blood, obtained in a trial of Ad26.COV2.S vaccine versus placebo. These receptors all come from a person aged 18-65 years who received the Ad26.COV2.S COVID-19 vaccine or a placebo.

This chain connects TRBV5-1 to TRBJ2-7; no clear D gene. The V gene's germline CDR1 is SGHRS and CDR2 YFSETQ. Trimming removed 1 base at V and 6 bases at J, with 11 bases between. The CDR3 is 13 amino acids. CDR3 loop: CASSLRAVSEQYF. The CDR3 DNA sequence: TGCGCCAGCAGCTTGCGGGCGGTGAGCGAGCAGTACTTC.

The CDR3 region has the DNA TGTGCCAGCAGCCCCCGCACAGTACGTAGCACAGATACGCAGTATTTT. It specifies CASSPRTVRSTDTQYF. V gene TRBV11-3 combines with J gene TRBJ2-3; D is unresolved. Trimming removed 5 bases from V and 0 bases from J, with 15 bases in between. The CDR3 consists of 16 residues. Germline V CDR1 and CDR2: SGHNT, YENEEA.

V gene TRBV3-1 (or the pseudogene TRBV3-2) combines with J gene TRBJ2-3, with D perhaps TRBD2 (6 bases). Germline V gene data show CDR1 as LGHDT and CDR2 as YNNKEL (reference sequence). Trimming shortened V by 5 bases and J by 2 bases, and 17 bases separated the two germline ends. This CDR3 has 16 residues. CDR3: CASSWWAGGNTDTQYF. CDR3 nucleotide sequence: TGTGCCAGCAGCTGGTGGGCCGGGGGAAACACAGATACGCAGTATTTT.

The chain uses TRBV25-1 and TRBJ1-5, with 11 bases identical to TRBD1. The J segment lost 5 bases and the V segment lost 1 base, leaving 1 base of the junction unmatched. The CDR3 contains 15 residues. CDR1 is MGHDK and CDR2 is SYGVNS in the germline V gene. The CDR3 nucleotides are TGTGCCAGCAGTGAATTGGGACAGGGGGATCAGCCCCAGCATTTT. Its translation: CASSELGQGDQPQHF.

The CDR3 nucleotides read TGTGCCAGCAGAAAAAGAAGGGACAGTCTTTTGGGGGCCCTCCACTTT. This gives the protein CASRKRRDSLLGALHF. The chain joins TRBV27 to TRBJ1-6; TRBD1 agrees at 7 bases. This CDR3 is built from 16 residues. J was trimmed by 14 bases and V by 6 bases; bases with no gene match: 19. CDR1 MNHEY and CDR2 SMNVEV come from the germline V gene (reference sequence).

The chain links TRBV27 to TRBJ1-1; D not resolved. The ends were cut back, 3 bases at V and 1 base at J, with 9 bases in the middle. The CDR3 has 14 amino acids. Germline CDR1 and CDR2: MNHEY and SMNVEV (reference sequence). CDR3 coding DNA: TGTGCCAGCAGTTTTGGCCGGACGAACACTGAAGCTTTCTTT. Translating gives CASSFGRTNTEAFF.

The table lists this clone with a few counts. The V and J genes are TRBV5-1 and TRBJ1-6; TRBD1 agrees at 9 bases. V was clipped by 4 bases and J by 5 bases; unmatched bases: 7. This CDR3 contains 16 residues. Germline loops: CDR1 SGHRS, CDR2 YFSETQ. CDR3 protein: CASSPGQGWDNSPLHF. For the CDR3, the DNA is TGCGCCAGCAGCCCGGGACAGGGTTGGGATAATTCACCCCTCCACTTT.

The chain uses TRBV7-3 and TRBJ2-2, with D unresolved. This CDR3 is built from 14 residues. Germline lookup yields CDR1 SGHTA and CDR2 FQGTGA. Trimming stripped 0 bases from V and 4 bases from J, with 6 bases between. CDR3 bases: TGTGCCAGCAGCTTAACAGGATTCACCGGGGAGCTGTTTTTT. This translates into CASSLTGFTGELFF.

This sequence joins TRBV18 and TRBJ2-5; weak D call: TRBD1 (7 bases). CDR1 and CDR2 from the germline V gene are KGHSH and LQKENI. The CDR3 totals 15 residues. V lost 5 bases and J 2 bases, leaving 15 bases between the germline ends. The CDR3 region is CASSRISGGQETQYF. CDR3 sequence (DNA): TGTGCCAGCTCAAGGATCTCAGGGGGGCAAGAGACCCAGTACTTC. The complete variable domain, with remaining parts taken from reference TRBV18 and TRBJ2-5, reads NAGVMQNPRHLVRRRGQEARLRCSPMKGHSHVYWYRQLPEEGLKFMVYLQKENIIDESGMPKERFSAEFPKEGPSILRIQQVVRGDSAAYFCASSRISGGQETQYFGPGTRLLVL.

This rearrangement joins TRBV21-1 to TRBJ2-7; TRBD2 was called by the table and not checked on the DNA. TRBV21-1 is a recognized pseudogene. This CDR3 is 16 amino acids long. The chain's CDR3 is CARSERGGRDSYEQYV. CDR3 DNA: TGTGCCAGATCCGAACGGGGCGGGAGGGACTCCTACGAGCAGTACGTC.

The J gene is TRBJ2-7, the V gene TRBV12-3 or TRBV12-4, with a tentative D call TRBD1 (5 bases). CDR3 length: 13 residues. Trimming removed 0 bases from V and 8 bases from J, with 11 bases in between. The CDR3 is CASSLARQGKQYV. The CDR3 DNA reads as TGTGCCAGCAGTTTAGCGCGGCAGGGAAAGCAGTACGTC.

The chain couples TRBV10-1 to TRBJ1-3, with D perhaps matching TRBD1 (5 bases). Per the germline V gene, CDR1 is WNHNN and CDR2 is SYGVQD (reference sequence). This CDR3 region has 19 residues. Trimming removed 2 bases from V and 1 base from J, with 21 bases in between. The CDR3 here is CASSEIGRRQLSSGNTIYF. CDR3 nucleotide sequence: TGCGCCAGCAGTGAGATAGGGAGAAGACAGCTCTCGTCTGGAAACACCATATATTTT.

This chain connects TRBV6-4 to TRBJ1-1; TRBD1 aligns across 7 bases. The germline V gene has CDR1 MRHNA and CDR2 SNTAGT. The CDR3 loop spans 13 amino acids. Unmatched junction bases numbered 10, after V lost 6 bases and J lost 9 bases. CDR3 protein: CASREPGTAQAFF. In DNA, the CDR3 is TGTGCCAGCAGAGAACCCGGGACAGCACAAGCTTTCTTT.

The chain uses TRBV30 and TRBJ1-1, with D hard to call. The CDR3 covers 16 residues. Germline CDR1 reads GTSNPN; CDR2 reads SVGIG (reference sequence). Deletions cut 6 bases from V and 1 base from J, with 21 bases between. CDR3 DNA: TGTGCCTGTTTGAATCACGGTATCTGGGAGAACACTGAAGCTTTCTTT. It specifies CACLNHGIWENTEAFF.

This clone was detected a few times. The V call is TRBV7-3, the J call TRBJ2-5; D gene ambiguous. The CDR3 extends over 11 amino acids. Between the trimmed V and J ends, which lost 3 bases and 5 bases, there was a span of 4 bases. Germline CDR1 is SGHTA and CDR2 is FQGTGA. CDR3 amino acids: CASSFVETQYF. The CDR3 bases are TGTGCCAGCAGCTTCGTTGAGACCCAGTACTTC.

This clone showed up just once. The chain joins TRBV2 to TRBJ2-1, with 10 bases lining up with TRBD2. The CDR3 has 14 residues. The J segment lost 6 bases and the V segment lost 7 bases, leaving 6 bases of the junction unmatched. Germline CDR1 SNHLY, CDR2 FYNNEI. CDR3 DNA: TGTGCCAGCAAAGGAGCTAGCGGGAGCAATGAGCAGTTCTTC. Amino acid sequence: CASKGASGSNEQFF.

V is TRBV28 and J is TRBJ2-5; the D call may be TRBD1 or TRBD2 (6 bases each). Per the germline V gene, CDR1 is MDHEN and CDR2 is SYDVKM. Trimming left V 2 bases short and J 3 bases short, with 10 bases between. CDR3 length: 14 amino acids. CDR3 region: CASSLRGREETQYF. The CDR3 bases are TGTGCCAGCAGTTTACGGGGGCGGGAAGAGACCCAGTACTTC.

The V call is TRBV4-3, the J call TRBJ2-3, with TRBD2 matching over 7 bases. CDR1 is LGHNA, CDR2 YSLEER, per germline. The trim removed 2 bases at V and 3 bases at J, leaving 5 bases unmatched. The length of the CDR3 is 15 residues. The CDR3 sequence: CASSQRVGGTDTQYF. CDR3 in DNA: TGCGCCAGCAGCCAAAGGGTGGGGGGGACAGATACGCAGTATTTT.

CDR3 loop: CASSISVNSGNTIYF. The CDR3 DNA is TGTGCCAGTAGTATAAGCGTGAACTCTGGAAACACCATATATTTT. The chain recombines TRBV19 with TRBJ1-3, with D unclear. Trimming pared 2 bases from V and 0 bases from J, leaving 8 bases between. The CDR3 runs 15 residues. Looked up from germline, CDR1 is LNHDA and CDR2 is SQIVND (reference sequence).

The chain couples TRBV2 to TRBJ2-1, with D unresolved. CDR3 length: 13 amino acids. Per germline, CDR1 SNHLY and CDR2 FYNNEI. V lost 5 bases and J 9 bases, leaving 14 bases between the germline ends. The CDR3, as DNA: TGTGCCAGCAGTTCCTCCGAATGGGGTGAGCAGTTCTTC. It specifies CASSSSEWGEQFF.

This sequence joins TRBV27 and TRBJ1-3; D unclear. Trimming cost V 3 bases and J 2 bases, with 11 bases left between them. CDR3 length equals 15 residues. CDR1 and CDR2 from the germline V gene are MNHEY and SMNVEV (reference sequence). CDR3 loop: CASSFSLAAGNTIYF. In nucleotides, the CDR3 is TGTGCCAGCAGTTTTTCCCTAGCGGCTGGAAACACCATATATTTT.

The sample holds one count of this clone. This sequence joins TRBV6-5 and TRBJ1-5; D is undetermined. The germline V gene has CDR1 MNHEY and CDR2 SVGAGI. This CDR3 is 12 amino acids long. V lost 10 bases to trimming and J lost 9 bases, with 16 bases between them. This CDR3 reads CATRIGFRPQHF. CDR3 nucleotides: TGTGCCACCAGGATTGGGTTCCGGCCCCAGCATTTT.

About this clone itself: Other DNA sequences from this sample encode an identical CDR3 as well. The CDR3 bases are TGTGCCAGCAGCTTGGGAGTCTCTGGAAACACCATATATTTT. Its protein product is CASSLGVSGNTIYF. V is TRBV7-9 and J is TRBJ1-3; unclear D gene. V lost 3 bases and J 0 bases, leaving 6 bases between the germline ends. Germline assignment: CDR1 SEHNR and CDR2 FQNEAQ (reference sequence). The CDR3 has 14 amino acids.

The rearrangement uses TRBV11-3 and TRBJ1-4, with 11 bases lining up with TRBD1. Looked up from germline, CDR1 is SGHNT and CDR2 is YENEEA. Losses at the gene ends were 7 bases for V and 8 bases for J; bases not matched to a gene: 12. The CDR3 is 16 amino acids. In DNA, the CDR3 is TGTGCCAGCAACTATCGCCCGGGACAGGGGGGGGAAAAACTGTTTTTT. This codes for CASNYRPGQGGEKLFF.

This clone was seen a single time. The genes are TRBV30 and TRBJ2-5; no reliable D call. This CDR3 has 14 amino acids. Germline V gives CDR1 GTSNPN, CDR2 SVGIG (reference sequence). The germline V and J ends were trimmed by 0 bases and 5 bases, with 13 bases remaining between them. CDR3 nucleotide sequence: TGTGCCTGGAGTGTAGGCTATCTCGGGGAGACCCAGTACTTC. Protein: CAWSVGYLGETQYF.

The rearrangement joins TRBV7-9 to TRBJ1-4; 10 bases match TRBD1. With 4 bases clipped from V and 4 bases from J, the junction kept 6 bases outside the gene matches. This CDR3 is built from 16 residues. CDR1 and CDR2 (germline): SEHNR, FQNEAQ (reference sequence). Here the CDR3 reads CASSSGQGTFNEKLFF. In nucleotides, the CDR3 is TGTGCCAGCAGCTCGGGACAGGGGACTTTTAATGAAAAACTGTTTTTT. Together with reference TRBV7-9 and TRBJ1-4, the CDR3 gives the full variable domain: DTGVSQNPRHKITKRGQNVTFRCDPISEHNRLYWYRQTLGQGPEFLTYFQNEAQLEKSRLLSDRFSAERPKGSFSTLEIQRTEQGDSAMYLCASSSGQGTFNEKLFFGSGTQLSVL.

This clone is a singleton in its sample. The chain has TRBV19 and TRBJ1-2; no definite D call. Germline V gene sequence: CDR1 LNHDA, CDR2 SQIVND (reference sequence). The length of the CDR3 is 15 residues. V was cut by 2 bases and J by 7 bases, with 17 bases left in between. CDR3 sequence (DNA): TGTGCCAGTAGTATATCCACCCAGGTGGCGGTTGGCTACACCTTC. It translates to CASSISTQVAVGYTF.

This clone was recorded only once. The V and J genes are TRBV2 and TRBJ1-6; 8 bases align to TRBD1. Germline assignment: CDR1 SNHLY and CDR2 FYNNEI. This CDR3 has 14 amino acids. The V segment lost 6 bases and the J segment 9 bases; nucleotides outside the gene matches: 7. The CDR3 sequence is CASSGQGGGSPLHF. DNA for the CDR3: TGTGCCAGCAGCGGACAGGGAGGCGGTTCACCCCTCCACTTT.